The sequence of this T cell receptor (delta chain) was determined in a study of Vδ1+ human thymocytes. Overall study findings and caveats: Despite high sort purity, roughly 20% of thymic T cell receptor delta sequences were Vdelta2. Highly polyclonal TRG and TRD repertoires with Gaussian CDR3 length distributions appeared in thymus.

Germline CDR1 reads TSWWSYY; CDR2 reads QGS. The CDR3 consists of 21 residues. V lost 0 bases to trimming and J lost 0 bases; unmatched junction nucleotides: 17. About this clone: The antigen remains undetermined.

Vdelta1+ thymocyte sorts reached between about 98% and 99.6% purity. Sequences come from RNA converted to cDNA by reverse transcription. The CDR3 regions were amplified by multiplex PCR from V-gene primers to a constant-region primer. With CATT, TCRdb re-called clones from the multiplex PCR reads. The data show tens of thousands of delta-chain clones, roughly 16% seen once. The sample consisted of Vdelta1+ gamma-delta thymocytes from the thymus. Subset here: FACS-sorted CD3+ TCRalphabeta- TCRVdelta1+ TCRVdelta2- thymocytes. This sequence joins TRDV1 and TRDJ1; TRDD3 matches 9 bases. The source is a girl in the first two years of life who had congenital heart surgery. This CDR3 is CALGELDFSVLGERYTDKLIF. In DNA, the CDR3 is TGTGCTCTTGGGGAACTAGATTTTTCCGTACTGGGGGAAAGATACACCGATAAACTCATCTTT.